The clone carrying this T cell receptor (beta chain) has a handful of counts. Its specificity is not known. The sample belongs to a study of CD8+ T cells in alopecia areata. Background on the study: The study gave treated patients oral tofacitinib at 5 to 10 mg twice daily. A 6-month period off drug followed tofacitinib, which lasted 6 to 18 months.

The CDR3 loop spans 13 amino acids. Germline assignment: CDR1 LNHDA and CDR2 SQIVND (reference sequence). The germline V and J ends were trimmed by 6 bases and 4 bases, with 12 bases remaining between them. It was cDNA, reverse transcribed from extracted RNA, that served as the sequencing template. Assay used: immunoSEQ multiplex PCR; TCRdb lists only in-frame clones, some missing. The data show about 210,000 clones, about 58% seen once. The study, taken as a whole, reports: It was observed that many expanded lesional clones persisted in scalp and blood during tofacitinib.

Treatment noted: oral pan-JAK inhibitor, 5-10 mg twice daily. Lesional scalp punch biopsies and peripheral blood were collected from alopecia areata patients. The sequences come from CD4+ T cells sorted from blood, collected at week 4, from a patient treated with tofacitinib. The receptor was isolated from a human donor with alopecia areata. The chain recombines TRBV19 with TRBJ1-2; the D gene is possibly TRBD1 (5 bases). The CDR3 sequence: CASRDSQTYGYTF. Here the CDR3 DNA reads TGTGCCAGTAGAGACAGCCAGACCTATGGCTACACCTTC.